What follows describes a single TCR beta chain. This record comes from a study of blood T cell repertoires in COVID-19. Study overall: Both acute and convalescent COVID-19 samples were obtained from the United States, Italy and Spain.

Original processing notes: Nucleated cell counts were estimated from reference gene primer amplification. Profiled with immunoSEQ multiplex PCR; TCRdb holds only in-frame clones, not every one. The DNA was the basis for D and trimming; V, J and clone size are from that table. The sample comprises approximately 360,000 clones, more than 75% of which are singletons, and approximately 0.96% rests with the top ten. The CDR3 contains 14 residues. CDR1 and CDR2 (germline): SGHTA, FQGNSA. Trimming stripped 3 bases from V and 1 base from J, with 9 bases between. Participants came from around 25 US areas, aged roughly 18 to 95 years.

The gene calls are TRBV7-2 and TRBJ1-2; D unclear. This receptor was identified in a woman in her twenties or thirties with acute COVID-19. The sequencing input was PBMCs or T cells enriched from blood (not recorded which). CDR3 in DNA: TGTGCCAGCAGCTTCTCCTTCGGTAACTATGGCTACACCTTC. Translated, it gives CASSFSFGNYGYTF. The variable domain in full, completed from reference TRBV7-2 and TRBJ1-2, reads GAGVSQSPSNKVTEKGKDVELRCDPISGHTALYWYRQSLGQGLEFLIYFQGNSAPDKSGLPSDRFSAERTGGSVSTLTIQRTQQEDSAVYLCASSFSFGNYGYTFGSGTRLTVV.